This TCR beta chain was recovered during a study of OX40 agonist ivuxolimab in advanced cancers. Study summary: Three partial responders included one hepatocellular carcinoma patient and two cutaneous melanoma patients.

Findings of the study overall: There was clonal expansion of CD4+ and CD8+ blood T cells by week 6 at 0.1 to 3.0 mg/kg. Partly responding patients at 0.1-3.0 mg/kg showed some of the smallest clonal expansion. Still undetermined is the antigen specificity of the expanded peripheral T cells.

Assay: immunoSEQ multiplex PCR; the TCRdb copy retains only in-frame clones and omits some. The table lists 30,000 to 45,000 clones, 70% to 80% of them singletons, with around a sixth in the top ten. A single count supports this clone. Its target is not known. The CDR3 contains 12 residues. CDR1 SGHRS and CDR2 YFSETQ come from the germline V gene. Trimming took off 5 bases at V and 5 bases at J, with 10 bases between the two ends. This specimen consisted of CD4+ or CD8+ T cells sorted from blood, obtained in a trial of the OX40 agonist ivuxolimab. The chain couples TRBV5-1 to TRBJ1-2; D is uncertain. This TCR was sampled from an adult with an advanced solid tumor such as melanoma, head and neck, liver or kidney cancer. The CDR3 DNA is TGCGCCAGCAGTTCCACAGATTATGGCTACACCTTC. It codes for CASSSTDYGYTF.